This T cell receptor beta chain appears in the sequencing data of a study of cytomegalovirus exposure and HLA in healthy donors. Overall study results and limits: CMV serostatus alone was available as immune exposure information. Analysis performed later showed TCR beta chains linked to HLA being more clonally expanded than equally common others.

This PCR relied on a set of 60 Vbeta primers and 13 Jbeta primers. TCRdb keeps only in-frame clones here, not all; method: immunoSEQ multiplex PCR. The sample contains 110,000 or so clones, under 70% of which appear only once. CDR1 MDHEN and CDR2 SYDVKM come from the germline V gene. The CDR3 length is 19 residues. Trimming took off 2 bases at V and 9 bases at J, with 26 bases between the two ends. This clone was counted only a few times. Its antigen is as yet unknown. This TCR was recovered from a man between 18 and 29 years old in good health and CMV-seropositive. The V and J genes are TRBV28 and TRBJ1-6; D not certain. The sequenced sample was PBMCs. The CDR3 loop reads CASSLEGPGGITFGSPLHF. The CDR3 DNA reads as TGTGCCAGCAGTTTAGAGGGCCCCGGTGGCATAACTTTCGGTTCACCCCTCCACTTT.